This record covers a single T cell receptor (beta chain). Trimming took 4 bases from V and 7 from J, leaving 18 bases between them. Germline CDR1 reads SGHRS; CDR2 reads YFSETQ. This CDR3 is 14 amino acids long. Generated by immunoSEQ multiplex PCR, the TCRdb table keeps only in-frame clones and is missing some. Of 100,000 to 150,000 clones in the sample, roughly 86% are singletons; the top ten hold 10%. This sample is drawn from a study of T cell responses to AZD1222 COVID-19 vaccine. Sample: peripheral blood, taken on day 0 of AZD1222 vaccination. This chain uses TRBV5-1 with TRBJ2-7; D call uncertain. This TCR was sampled from an adult in good health. In DNA form, the CDR3 reads TGCGCCAGCAGCCTCATGTCGGAAGGGCGGGAGCAGTACTTC. It yields the protein CASSLMSEGREQYF. The variable domain in full, with the rest retrieved from reference TRBV5-1 and TRBJ2-7, is KAGVTQTPRYLIKTRGQQVTLSCSPISGHRSVSWYQQTPGQGLQFLFEYFSETQRNKGNFPGRFSGRQFSNSRSEMNVSTLELGDSALYLCASSLMSEGREQYFGPGTRLTVT.